These 12 T cell receptor beta chains were all obtained from the same sample, sequenced in a study of neurological immune-mediated disorders. TCRdb fed the 5' RACE reads into MiXCR, producing one record per CDR3 protein. Of tens of thousands of distinct CDR3 sequences listed, 13% are singletons. Regarding time point: technical triplicate 1. The sequenced sample was CD4+ T cells from blood. These receptors all come from a female donor with HTLV-1-associated myelopathy (HAM/TSP).

This clonotype was counted ten times or more. The chain couples TRBV6-6 to TRBJ2-1; D is undetermined. The CDR3 consists of 11 residues. V was trimmed by 6 bases and J by 7 bases, leaving 7 bases between them. Germline loops: CDR1 MNHNY, CDR2 SVGAGI (reference sequence). CDR3 sequence: CASSPANEQFF. The CDR3 DNA reads TGTGCCAGCAGCCCAGCAAATGAGCAGTTCTTC.

Comment on this clonotype: The CDR3 ends on some other residue instead of the conserved phenylalanine or tryptophan, so this is likely a read error. This sequence joins TRBV6-1 and TRBJ2-7; D is perhaps TRBD1 (5 bases). V was clipped by 6 bases and J by 3 bases, with 12 bases between them. Germline values: CDR1 MNHNS, CDR2 SASEGT. There are 13 residues in the CDR3. DNA of the CDR3: TGTGCCAGCAGCAAAGACAGAAGCTACGAGCAGTACTTA. Amino acids: CASSKDRSYEQYL.

This clonotype was found many times. The V gene is TRBV11-2, the J gene TRBJ2-7; possibly TRBD2 for D (6 bases). Trimming cost V 5 bases and J 9 bases, with 26 bases left between them. The CDR3 spans 16 residues. The germline V gene encodes CDR1 SGHAT and CDR2 FQNNGV. The CDR3: CASSPAGSTGMQAQYF. The CDR3 bases are TGTGCCAGCAGCCCGGCCGGGAGTACGGGAATGCAGGCGCAGTACTTC. Variable domain in full (rest from reference TRBV11-2 and TRBJ2-7): EAGVAQSPRYKIIEKRQSVAFWCNPISGHATLYWYQQILGQGPKLLIQFQNNGVVDDSQLPKDRFSAERLKGVDSTLKIQPAKLEDSAVYLCASSPAGSTGMQAQYFGPGTRLTVT.

At least ten counts were recorded for this clonotype. The J gene is TRBJ2-3, the V gene TRBV5-6; 11 bases line up with TRBD1. Germline V gives CDR1 SGHDT, CDR2 YYEEEE. The CDR3 is 15 amino acids. V shed 4 bases and J 3 bases; nucleotides not matched to a gene: 4. The CDR3, as DNA: TGTGCCAGCAGCGGGACAGGGGGTGGGACAGATACGCAGTATTTT. Protein product: CASSGTGGGTDTQYF.

This clonotype was seen repeatedly, ten times or more. V is TRBV10-2 and J is TRBJ1-3; no firm D call. Trimming took off 4 bases at V and 0 bases at J, with 7 bases between the two ends. This CDR3 has 14 residues. Germline V gene data show CDR1 as WSHSY and CDR2 as SAAADI. Here the CDR3 DNA reads TGCGCCAGCAGTGTCGCCCGCTCTGGAAACACCATATATTTT. Encoded protein: CASSVARSGNTIYF.

As for this clonotype: Compared with germline, one end of the junction differs, possibly owing to a read error. The chain recombines TRBV6-1 with TRBJ2-2, with a weak D call TRBD2 (5 bases). The CDR3 extends over 14 amino acids. Germline V gene data show CDR1 as MNHNS and CDR2 as SASEGT. The CDR3 sequence is CASSLSGNTGEMFF. The CDR3 nucleotides read TGTGCCAGCAGTTTAAGCGGAAACACCGGGGAGATGTTTTTT.

This clonotype was picked up many times. V and J are TRBV20-1 and TRBJ2-4; D might be TRBD1 (5 bases). The germline CDR1 and CDR2 sequences are DFQATT and SNEGSKA (reference sequence). Trimming left V 8 bases short and J 0 bases short, with 11 bases between. CDR3 length: 13 residues. As DNA, the CDR3 is TGCAGTACAGGACGACTAGCCAAAAACATTCAGTACTTC. This gives the protein CSTGRLAKNIQYF.

Ten or more counts support this clonotype. The J gene is TRBJ2-1, the V gene TRBV5-1, with TRBD2 matching over 10 bases. Trimming cost V 0 bases and J 0 bases; bases outside gene matches: 6. The CDR3 runs to 18 residues. CDR1 and CDR2 (germline): SGHRS, YFSETQ. The CDR3 bases are TGCGCCAGCAGCTTGGCGGCGGCTAGCGGGGGCTCCTACAATGAGCAGTTCTTC. Translated: CASSLAAASGGSYNEQFF. Complete variable domain (other parts from reference TRBV5-1 and TRBJ2-1): KAGVTQTPRYLIKTRGQQVTLSCSPISGHRSVSWYQQTPGQGLQFLFEYFSETQRNKGNFPGRFSGRQFSNSRSEMNVSTLELGDSALYLCASSLAAASGGSYNEQFFGPGTRLTVL.

This clonotype is categorized as medium-sized. The rearrangement joins TRBV20-1 to TRBJ2-3; D is unclear. The CDR3 is 15 residues long. V dropped 5 bases and J dropped 2 bases, with 17 bases sitting between them. CDR1 is DFQATT, CDR2 SNEGSKA, per germline (reference sequence). The CDR3 DNA follows: TGCAGTGCTCAAGGGCGGCTGGGCTTCACAGATACGCAGTATTTT. Residues: CSAQGRLGFTDTQYF.

The sample holds a few counts of this clonotype. The rearrangement joins TRBV6-2 or TRBV6-3 to TRBJ2-7; the D gene is possibly TRBD2 (6 bases). The CDR3 has 15 residues. Trimming removed 7 bases at V and 7 bases at J, with 23 bases between. Germline-derived CDR1 and CDR2 are MNHEY and SVGEGT. As DNA, the CDR3 is TGTGCCAGCACCAACCGGGCTGGACTACCGCTGGAGCAGTACTTC. Translated: CASTNRAGLPLEQYF.

This clonotype counts as medium-sized. The chain recombines TRBV9 with TRBJ2-1; 13 bases align to TRBD2. This CDR3 spans 17 amino acids. V shed 4 bases, J shed 0 bases, and the junction held 4 bases outside the gene matches. Germline V gene sequence: CDR1 SGDLS, CDR2 YYNGEE. CDR3 DNA sequence: TGTGCCAGCAGCCCCACTAGCGGGGGGGCCTCCTACAATGAGCAGTTCTTC. Protein product: CASSPTSGGASYNEQFF.

In its sample, this clonotype was seen many times. This chain joins TRBV5-1 and TRBJ2-5; TRBD2 is a possible D gene (6 bases). The V gene's germline CDR1 is SGHRS and CDR2 YFSETQ. Deletions cut 4 bases from V and 1 base from J, with 8 bases between. The CDR3 covers 13 residues. The CDR3 reads CASSALAQETQYF. In DNA form, the CDR3 reads TGCGCCAGCAGCGCACTAGCCCAAGAGACCCAGTACTTC.